This TCR beta chain comes out of a study of OX40 agonist ivuxolimab in advanced cancers. Clones were sequenced by immunoSEQ multiplex PCR, and TCRdb holds only the in-frame ones, with some missing. The sample shows around 60,000 clones, more than 80% of them seen only once. Germline V lookup: CDR1 SGHTA, CDR2 FQGNSA. The CDR3 is 15 residues long. Trimming left V 1 base short and J 6 bases short, with 15 bases between. The TCR originated in an adult with an advanced solid tumor such as melanoma, head and neck, liver or kidney cancer. The specimen was CD4+ or CD8+ T cells sorted from blood, collected in a trial of the OX40 agonist ivuxolimab. The chain uses TRBV7-2 and TRBJ1-2, with D possibly TRBD1 on 5 matching bases. CDR3 nucleotide sequence: TGTGCCAGCAGCTTAGTGATGGGAGGGACGGATGGCTACACCTTC. It translates to CASSLVMGGTDGYTF.